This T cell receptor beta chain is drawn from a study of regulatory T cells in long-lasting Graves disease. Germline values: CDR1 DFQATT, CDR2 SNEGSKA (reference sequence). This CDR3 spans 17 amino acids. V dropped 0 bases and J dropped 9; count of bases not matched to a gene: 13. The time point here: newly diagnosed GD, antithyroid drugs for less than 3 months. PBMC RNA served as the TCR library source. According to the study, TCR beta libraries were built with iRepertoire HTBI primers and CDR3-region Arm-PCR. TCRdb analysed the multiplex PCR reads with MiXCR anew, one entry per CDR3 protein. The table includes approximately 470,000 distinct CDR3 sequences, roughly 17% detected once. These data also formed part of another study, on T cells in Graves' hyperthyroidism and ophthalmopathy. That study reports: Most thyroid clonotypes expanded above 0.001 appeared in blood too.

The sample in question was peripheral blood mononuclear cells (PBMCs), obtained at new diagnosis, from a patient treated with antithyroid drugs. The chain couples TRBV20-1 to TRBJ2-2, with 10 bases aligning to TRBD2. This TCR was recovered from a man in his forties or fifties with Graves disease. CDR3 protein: CSARDIGASGSSRELFF. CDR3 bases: TGCAGTGCTAGAGATATCGGAGCTAGCGGGAGTTCCAGGGAGCTGTTTTTT.